The rows below give T cell receptor beta chains drawn from one sample of a study of regulatory T cells in long-lasting Graves disease. TCRdb processed the multiplex PCR reads anew with MiXCR; each CDR3 protein has one entry. The table records 600,000 to 800,000 distinct CDR3 sequences, 30% of them present only once. The source was peripheral blood mononuclear cells (PBMCs), collected when the disease was refractory, from a patient treated with antithyroid drugs. All receptors derive from a female donor with Graves disease. Each CDR3 is given with its conserved first and last residue. Fields, in order: CDR3 protein, CDR3 DNA, J gene, V gene, CDR3 length, clone size, D gene. The D gene is left open where the match is weak. Clone size is given for some rows only: seen once, a few or many times, or a class if the clone is expanded.

CASSVLPSGTEAFF | TGTGCCAGTAGTGTTCTACCATCAGGGACTGAAGCTTTCTTT | TRBJ1-1 | TRBV19 | 14 | NA | NA
CASMVDRVTGYGYTF | TGTGCCAGCATGGTCGACAGGGTGACCGGCTATGGCTACACCTTC | TRBJ1-2 | TRBV2 | 15 | few | TRBD1
CASSPQASYEQYF | TGTGCCAGCAGCCCACAGGCCTCCTACGAGCAGTACTTC | TRBJ2-7 | TRBV13 | 13 | NA | NA
CASRVSGSTDTQYF | TGTGCCAGCAGAGTTAGCGGGAGTACAGATACGCAGTATTTT | TRBJ2-3 | TRBV11-2 | 14 | NA | TRBD2
CASSSDRGLQETQYF | TGTGCCAGCAGCTCCGACAGGGGTCTGCAAGAGACCCAGTACTTC | TRBJ2-5 | TRBV13 | 15 | NA | TRBD1
CASSFIGREAQPQHF | TGTGCCAGCAGTTTTATTGGCAGGGAGGCTCAGCCCCAGCATTTT | TRBJ1-5 | TRBV12-3/TRBV12-4 | 15 | NA | NA
CASSFGEGSEQYF | TGTGCCAGCAGCTTCGGGGAAGGTTCCGAGCAGTACTTC | TRBJ2-7 | TRBV7-9 | 13 | few | NA
CASSLRTGTYGYTF | TGTGCCAGCAGTTTAAGGACAGGGACCTATGGCTACACCTTC | TRBJ1-2 | TRBV28 | 14 | many | TRBD1
CASSLQGLKTQYF | TGTGCCAGCAGTTTACAGGGGTTGAAGACCCAGTACTTC | TRBJ2-5 | TRBV12-3/TRBV12-4 | 13 | many | NA
CASRKTGGYGYTF | TGTGCCAGCAGGAAGACAGGGGGCTATGGCTACACCTTC | TRBJ1-2 | TRBV6-1 | 13 | many | TRBD1
CASSLSSGRPYNEQFF | TGTGCCAGCAGCTTATCTAGCGGGAGGCCCTACAATGAGCAGTTCTTC | TRBJ2-1 | TRBV7-2 | 16 | few | TRBD2
CSVPGQTNTEAFF | TGCAGCGTTCCGGGACAGACGAACACTGAAGCTTTCTTT | TRBJ1-1 | TRBV29-1 | 13 | NA | TRBD1
CASARASSYNEQFF | TGTGCCAGCGCTAGGGCTAGCTCCTACAATGAGCAGTTCTTC | TRBJ2-1 | TRBV2 | 14 | few | NA
CASSQADRGFGELFF | TGTGCCAGCAGCCAAGCTGACAGGGGGTTCGGGGAGCTGTTTTTT | TRBJ2-2 | TRBV3-1 | 15 | NA | TRBD1
CSASPSTGGTEAFF | TGCAGTGCTAGTCCTTCTACAGGGGGCACTGAAGCTTTCTTT | TRBJ1-1 | TRBV20-1 | 14 | few | TRBD1
CSVEVGGHGANVLTF | TGCAGCGTTGAAGTTGGGGGGCACGGGGCCAACGTCCTGACTTTC | TRBJ2-6 | TRBV29-1 | 15 | few | NA
CASSYSKGLINGYTF | TGTGCCAGCAGTTACTCTAAAGGATTGATTAATGGCTACACCTTC | TRBJ1-2 | TRBV6-2/TRBV6-3 | 15 | NA | NA
CASSPEDRGTEKLFF | TGTGCCAGCTCACCGGAGGACAGGGGTACTGAAAAACTGTTTTTT | TRBJ1-4 | TRBV18 | 15 | NA | TRBD1
CASSLRQGAYEQYF | TGTGCCAGCAGCTTAAGACAGGGGGCCTACGAGCAGTACTTC | TRBJ2-7 | TRBV7-2 | 14 | many | TRBD1
CSARGLTGANSPLHF | TGCAGTGCTAGGGGGTTGACAGGGGCGAATTCACCCCTCCACTTT | TRBJ1-6 | TRBV20-1 | 15 | NA | TRBD1
CASSFSGQNQPQHF | TGTGCCAGCAGCTTTTCAGGACAGAATCAGCCCCAGCATTTT | TRBJ1-5 | TRBV7-9 | 14 | many | NA
CSAGLRQYTEAFF | TGCAGTGCTGGGCTGCGGCAGTACACTGAAGCTTTCTTT | TRBJ1-1 | TRBV20-1 | 13 | NA | NA
CSVVGDSNQPQHF | TGCAGCGTTGTAGGAGATAGCAATCAGCCCCAGCATTTT | TRBJ1-5 | TRBV29-1 | 13 | NA | NA
CASWVSQDGYTF | TGTGCCAGTTGGGTGTCACAGGATGGCTACACCTTC | TRBJ1-2 | TRBV28 | 12 | many | NA
CASSQGYTTNYGYTF | TGCGCCAGCAGCCAAGGTTACACGACTAACTATGGCTACACCTTC | TRBJ1-2 | TRBV4-1 | 15 | NA | NA
CASSFRGGGQHF | TGTGCCAGCAGTTTTCGGGGAGGGGGCCAGCATTTT | TRBJ1-5 | TRBV28 | 12 | NA | NA
CASSFGGLWGAFF | TGTGCCAGCAGTTTTGGGGGGCTTTGGGGAGCTTTCTTT | TRBJ1-1 | TRBV12-3/TRBV12-4 | 13 | few | NA
CASSYTNLGITNTEAFF | TGTGCCAGCAGTTACACAAATCTCGGCATCACGAACACTGAAGCTTTCTTT | TRBJ1-1 | TRBV6-5 | 17 | few | NA
CASSSVMGPQHF | TGTGCCAGCAGTTCTGTAATGGGGCCCCAGCATTTT | TRBJ1-5 | TRBV12-3/TRBV12-4 | 12 | many | NA
CASATFGNTEAFF | TGCGCCAGCGCCACGTTCGGGAATACTGAAGCTTTCTTT | TRBJ1-1 | TRBV10-2 | 13 | few | NA
CSARDTYSINTEAFF | TGCAGTGCTAGAGATACTTACTCTATCAACACTGAAGCTTTCTTT | TRBJ1-1 | TRBV20-1 | 15 | few | NA
CASSRLTGTNYGYTF | TGTGCCAGCAGCCGATTGACAGGGACAAACTATGGCTACACCTTC | TRBJ1-2 | TRBV14 | 15 | NA | TRBD1
CASSYPLGSSSSGNTIYF | TGTGCCAGCAGTTACCCCTTGGGGTCCTCCAGCTCTGGAAACACCATATATTTT | TRBJ1-3 | TRBV6-9 | 18 | NA | NA
CASSSAIMNTEAFF | TGCGCCAGCAGCTCAGCGATCATGAACACTGAAGCTTTCTTT | TRBJ1-1 | TRBV5-1 | 14 | NA | NA
CASSYTVNYGYTF | TGTGCCAGCAGTTATACAGTTAACTATGGCTACACCTTC | TRBJ1-2 | TRBV28 | 13 | few | NA
CAWSVKPNTEAFF | TGTGCCTGGAGTGTTAAGCCGAACACTGAAGCTTTCTTT | TRBJ1-1 | TRBV30 | 13 | few | NA
CASSRQLGREDDTQYF | TGTGCCAGCAGTCGCCAATTGGGGCGGGAGGATGATACGCAGTATTTT | TRBJ2-3 | TRBV27 | 16 | few | TRBD2
CASSPGPTDTQYF | TGTGCCAGCAGTCCAGGACCAACAGATACGCAGTATTTT | TRBJ2-3 | TRBV7-7 | 13 | NA | NA
CASSEGGDEAFF | TGTGCCAGCAGTGAAGGAGGGGACGAAGCTTTCTTT | TRBJ1-1 | TRBV2 | 12 | many | NA
CAWDRELGYTF | TGTGCCTGGGACAGGGAGTTAGGCTACACCTTC | TRBJ1-2 | TRBV30 | 11 | few | TRBD1
CSATRAVLGYTF | TGCAGTGCTACCCGGGCAGTTCTTGGCTACACCTTC | TRBJ1-2 | TRBV20-1 | 12 | NA | NA
CASSTPGHQNYEQYF | TGTGCCAGCAGCACCCCGGGACACCAGAACTACGAGCAGTACTTC | TRBJ2-7 | TRBV7-9 | 15 | NA | NA
CASSLWDLKETQYF | TGTGCCAGCAGTTTATGGGACTTAAAAGAGACCCAGTACTTC | TRBJ2-5 | TRBV28 | 14 | many | NA
CASRGLAGGQYF | TGTGCCAGCAGAGGACTAGCGGGAGGGCAGTACTTC | TRBJ2-7 | TRBV6-1 | 12 | many | TRBD2
CASSHLFTRGSTEAFF | TGTGCCAGCAGCCACCTTTTCACGAGGGGGAGCACTGAAGCTTTCTTT | TRBJ1-1 | TRBV6-1 | 16 | NA | NA